This TCR beta chain was obtained from a study of OX40 agonist ivuxolimab in advanced cancers. Study as a whole: Enrollees could have had prior anti-PD-1, anti-PD-L1 or anti-CTLA-4 therapy, which 30% to 50% had received. Three patients got partial responses; one had hepatocellular carcinoma and two had cutaneous melanoma.

On this clone: The target antigen is unknown.

General observations from the study: Among the lowest levels of clonal expansion were found in partial responders at 0.1-3.0 mg/kg.

Samples of blood were obtained at baseline, on cycle 4 day 1, and on cycle 7 day 1. From germline, CDR1 is SGHVS and CDR2 FNYEAQ. The length of the CDR3 is 17 residues. Losses at the gene ends were 4 bases for V and 2 bases for J; bases not matched to a gene: 8. Using immunoSEQ multiplex PCR, the repertoire was profiled, and TCRdb retains in-frame clones only, with some absent. The data contain tens of thousands of clones, more than 65% of them singletons. The source material was CD4+ or CD8+ T cells sorted from blood, sampled in a trial of the OX40 agonist ivuxolimab. This chain links TRBV7-6 with TRBJ2-7; 13 bases are a match to TRBD2. This TCR was sampled from an adult with an advanced solid tumor such as melanoma, head and neck, liver or kidney cancer. CDR3 bases: TGTGCCAGCAGCTCTGGGACTAGCGGGACCAAACCCTACGAGCAGTACTTC. Its translation is CASSSGTSGTKPYEQYF.